The entry below gives a single TCR beta chain sequence along with its context. Its specificity is unknown. This entry comes from a study of cytomegalovirus exposure and HLA in healthy donors. The donors were in the approximately 120-subject validation cohort; that cohort was separate from the approximately 700-subject first cohort. The study, taken as a whole, reports: Rare sequences made up most TCRs, while some public TCRs were found in many donors. Cytomegalovirus association was listed for around 170 TCR beta chains. First-cohort TCR clusters tended to co-occur in the 120 or so validation repertoires, a later analysis found.

Only in-frame clones appear in the TCRdb table, and some are missing; sequencing was by immunoSEQ multiplex PCR. The sample carries 50,000 or so clones, 94% recorded once. The J segment lost 4 bases and the V segment lost 3 bases, leaving 11 bases of the junction unmatched. CDR1 is SGHVS, CDR2 FNYEAQ, per germline. This CDR3 spans 18 amino acids. The receptor was isolated from a woman between 18 and 29 years old in good health and CMV-seropositive. The chain links TRBV7-6 to TRBJ2-2, with 10 bases lining up with TRBD2. What was sequenced was PBMCs. CDR3 sequence (DNA): TGTGCCAGCAGCTTTCTCCCAGTAGCGGGAGGCTTCACCGGGGAGCTGTTTTTT. Protein product: CASSFLPVAGGFTGELFF.